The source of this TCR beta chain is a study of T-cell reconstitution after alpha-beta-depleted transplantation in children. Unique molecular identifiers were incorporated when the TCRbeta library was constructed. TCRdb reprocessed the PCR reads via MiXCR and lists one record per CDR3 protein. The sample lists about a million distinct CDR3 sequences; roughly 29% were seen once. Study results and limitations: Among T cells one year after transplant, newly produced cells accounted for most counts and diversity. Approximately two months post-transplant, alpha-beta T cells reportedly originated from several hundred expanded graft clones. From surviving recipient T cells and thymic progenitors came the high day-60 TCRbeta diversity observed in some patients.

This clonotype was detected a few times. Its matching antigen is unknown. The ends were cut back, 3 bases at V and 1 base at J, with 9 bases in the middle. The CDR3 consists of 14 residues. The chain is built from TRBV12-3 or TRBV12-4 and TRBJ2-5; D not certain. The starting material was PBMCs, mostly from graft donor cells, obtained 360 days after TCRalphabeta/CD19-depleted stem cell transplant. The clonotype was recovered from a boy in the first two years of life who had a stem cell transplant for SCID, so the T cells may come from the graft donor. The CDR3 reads CASSFRAPQETQYF. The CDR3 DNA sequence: TGTGCCAGCAGTTTCCGGGCTCCCCAAGAGACCCAGTACTTC.